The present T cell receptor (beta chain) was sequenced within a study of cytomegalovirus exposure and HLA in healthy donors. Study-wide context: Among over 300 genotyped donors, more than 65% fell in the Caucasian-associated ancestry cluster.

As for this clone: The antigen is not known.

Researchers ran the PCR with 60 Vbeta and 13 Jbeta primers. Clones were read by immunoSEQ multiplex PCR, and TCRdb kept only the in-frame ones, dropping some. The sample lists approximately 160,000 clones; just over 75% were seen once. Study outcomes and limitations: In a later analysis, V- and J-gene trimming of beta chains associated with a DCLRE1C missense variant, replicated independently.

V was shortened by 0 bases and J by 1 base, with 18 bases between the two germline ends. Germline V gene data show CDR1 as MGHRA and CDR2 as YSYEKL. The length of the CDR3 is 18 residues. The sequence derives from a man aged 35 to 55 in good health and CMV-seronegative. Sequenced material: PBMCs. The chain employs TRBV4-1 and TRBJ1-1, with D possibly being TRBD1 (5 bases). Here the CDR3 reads CASSQDPAPRGRNTEAFF. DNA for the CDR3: TGCGCCAGCAGCCAAGATCCGGCGCCTCGGGGGAGGAACACTGAAGCTTTCTTT.